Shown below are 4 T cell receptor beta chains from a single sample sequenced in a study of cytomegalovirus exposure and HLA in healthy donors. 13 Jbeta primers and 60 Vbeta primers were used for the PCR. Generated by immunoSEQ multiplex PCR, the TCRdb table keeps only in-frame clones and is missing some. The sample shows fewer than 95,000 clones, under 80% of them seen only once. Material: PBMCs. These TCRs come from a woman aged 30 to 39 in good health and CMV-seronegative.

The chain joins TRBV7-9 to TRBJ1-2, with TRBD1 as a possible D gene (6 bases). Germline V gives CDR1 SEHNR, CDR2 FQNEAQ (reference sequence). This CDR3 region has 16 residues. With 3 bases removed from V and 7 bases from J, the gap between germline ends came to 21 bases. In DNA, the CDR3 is TGTGCCAGCAGCTTCTGGGTCGGACAGACTTACGCTGGCTACACCTTC. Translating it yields CASSFWVGQTYAGYTF.

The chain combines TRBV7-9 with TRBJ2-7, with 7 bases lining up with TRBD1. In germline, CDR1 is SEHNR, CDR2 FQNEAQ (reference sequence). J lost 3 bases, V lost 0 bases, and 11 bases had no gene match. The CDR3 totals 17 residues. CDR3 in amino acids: CASSLAHAGTDHYEQYF. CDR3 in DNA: TGTGCCAGCAGCTTAGCGCATGCAGGGACAGACCACTACGAGCAGTACTTC.

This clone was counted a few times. CDR3 in amino acids: CASSPPRRNTEAFF. The CDR3 nucleotides read TGTGCCAGCAGTCCCCCCCGTAGGAACACTGAAGCTTTCTTT. V gene TRBV28 combines with J gene TRBJ1-1; no firm D call. This CDR3 has 14 residues. Germline CDR1 reads MDHEN; CDR2 reads SYDVKM. The V gene lost 5 bases and the J gene lost 1 base, with 11 bases spanning the gap.

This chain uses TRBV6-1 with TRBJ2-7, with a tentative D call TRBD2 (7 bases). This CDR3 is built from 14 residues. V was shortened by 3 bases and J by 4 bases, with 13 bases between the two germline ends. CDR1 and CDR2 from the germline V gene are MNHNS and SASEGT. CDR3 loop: CASSEGAGEYEQYF. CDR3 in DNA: TGTGCCAGCAGTGAGGGGGCGGGGGAGTACGAGCAGTACTTC.